Listed below are T cell receptor beta chains from one sample, sequenced in a study of beta chain features in type 1 diabetes. The repertoire was sequenced with immunoSEQ multiplex PCR; TCRdb's copy has only in-frame clones and lacks some. The data show 350,000 to 450,000 clones, over 13% seen once. Sequencing was performed on naive CD4+ T cells from blood. Receptors were obtained from a woman younger than 35 in good health. Both conserved end residues are part of each CDR3. D genes are given only for firm matches. Some rows mark clone size as missing; the rest say once, few, many or name a class of expanded clone.

clone_size j_call cdr3_length v_call d_call cdr3_nt cdr3_aa
NA TRBJ2-3 16 TRBV29-1 TRBD2 TGCAGCGCAGTAGGACTAGCGGGACGAGTTCGAGATACGCAGTATTTT CSAVGLAGRVRDTQYF
few TRBJ2-7 14 TRBV4-2 TRBD1 TGTGCCAGCAGCCAAGATCGAGACAGGGGGTTAAGGTACTTC CASSQDRDRGLRYF
NA TRBJ2-5 15 TRBV14 TRBD2 TGTGCCAGCAGCCAAGCGACTAGCGGGAGGGAGACCCAGTACTTC CASSQATSGRETQYF
few TRBJ2-1 15 TRBV5-1 TRBD2 TGCGCCAGCAGCTTGTGGGGGGAGGGATACAATGAGCAGTTCTTC CASSLWGEGYNEQFF
NA TRBJ2-1 15 TRBV5-4 TRBD2 TGTGCCAGCAGCTTGGGGACTAGGATCATGGATGAGCAGTTCTTC CASSLGTRIMDEQFF
NA TRBJ2-4 16 TRBV2 NA TGTGCCAGCAGTAACCCACCCACAGGGTTCAAAAACATTCAGTACTTC CASSNPPTGFKNIQYF
NA TRBJ2-7 12 TRBV5-1 NA TGCGCCAGCAGCTTGCAGGGCTACGAGCAGTACTTC CASSLQGYEQYF
few TRBJ2-2 14 TRBV9 TRBD2 TGTGCCAGCAAAGTCCTAGCGGAGACCGGGGAGCTGTTTTTT CASKVLAETGELFF
few TRBJ2-7 14 TRBV27 TRBD1 TGTGCCAGCAGTCCTCTCTCAGGGACAGGGTCTGCCTGGTTC CASSPLSGTGSAWF
NA TRBJ1-4 13 TRBV7-8 NA TGTGCCAGCAGCTTAGTTGAGGGAGAAAAACTGTTTTTT CASSLVEGEKLFF
few TRBJ1-1 13 TRBV7-9 NA TGTGCCACCGGAGAGAACCAAAACACTGAAGCTTTCTTT CATGENQNTEAFF
NA TRBJ2-7 15 TRBV19 TRBD2 TGTGCCAGTAGGCTAGCGGGAGGACCAACCTACGAGCAGTACTTC CASRLAGGPTYEQYF
few TRBJ1-1 14 TRBV30 NA TGTGCCTGGAGTGGGACCCGGGGTAGCACTGAAGCTTTCTTT CAWSGTRGSTEAFF
NA TRBJ1-4 14 TRBV6-5 NA TGTGCCAGCATGAGGGGGACGGATAATGAAAAACTGTTTTTT CASMRGTDNEKLFF
few TRBJ2-1 17 TRBV6-1 NA TGTGCCAGCAGTGCGCGCGTATGGAGGACCGACTACAATGAGCAGTTCTTC CASSARVWRTDYNEQFF
few TRBJ2-7 14 TRBV1 NA TGCACCAGCAGCCAAGAGGGCAGAAAATACGAGCAGTACTTC CTSSQEGRKYEQYF
few TRBJ2-1 15 TRBV5-1 TRBD2 TGCGCCAGCAGCTTGGTTAGCGGGGGGTACAATGAGCAGTTCTTC CASSLVSGGYNEQFF
NA TRBJ2-7 16 TRBV25-1 TRBD2 TGTGCCAGCAGTGATCCTAGCGGGAGGGTGACCTACGAGCAGTACTTC CASSDPSGRVTYEQYF
NA TRBJ2-7 17 TRBV10-3 NA TGTGCCATCAGTGAGTCCACCTCGGGACACACCACCTACGAGCAGTACTTC CAISESTSGHTTYEQYF
NA TRBJ1-1 14 TRBV21-1 NA TGTGCCAGCAGCGATCGGAGGAAGGACACTGAAGCTTTCTTT CASSDRRKDTEAFF
few TRBJ1-1 14 TRBV29-1 NA TGCAGCGTTGGAGGGTTCCCTGCCAACACTGAAGCTTTCTTT CSVGGFPANTEAFF
few TRBJ2-1 15 TRBV11-2 NA TGTGCCAGCCGCCGACGGGACTCCCCATACAATGAGCAGTTCTTC CASRRRDSPYNEQFF
NA TRBJ2-3 15 TRBV7-2 TRBD2 TGTGCCAGCAGAGAGGTGGGCGGGAGAGGAGATACGCAGTATTTT CASREVGGRGDTQYF
NA TRBJ2-7 13 TRBV29-1 TRBD1 TGCAGCGTTCCCGGACAGGGGCACGTCGAGCAGTACTTC CSVPGQGHVEQYF
NA TRBJ2-1 14 TRBV5-4 TRBD2 TGTGCCAGCAGCTTAACTAGCGACTCCAATGAGCAGTTCTTC CASSLTSDSNEQFF
few TRBJ2-7 15 TRBV28 TRBD2 TGTGCCAGCACCACCGGGACTAGCGGGGCCTACGAGCAGTACTTC CASTTGTSGAYEQYF
NA TRBJ2-5 14 TRBV30 NA TGTGCCTGGAGAAAGTACTCAACTCAAGAGACCCAGTACTTC CAWRKYSTQETQYF
NA TRBJ1-5 15 TRBV6-5 NA TGTGCCAGCAGGTCGGACAGATCAGGCAATCAGCCCCAGCATTTT CASRSDRSGNQPQHF
NA TRBJ1-4 14 TRBV4-1 TRBD1 TGCGCCAGCAGCCTTCCGACAGGGACAGAAAAACTGTTTTTT CASSLPTGTEKLFF
few TRBJ2-7 17 TRBV2 TRBD1 TGTGCCAGCAGTGTCGAGGTTTGGGACAGGGTGGGCGACGAGCAGTACTTC CASSVEVWDRVGDEQYF
few TRBJ2-6 16 TRBV12-5 TRBD1 TGTGCTAGTGGTTTGGTCAGGGGGCTTGGGGCCAACGTCCTGACTTTC CASGLVRGLGANVLTF
NA TRBJ2-2 15 TRBV18 TRBD1 TGTGCCAGCTCAGGAACGACAGGGGTGGCCGGGGAGCTGTTTTTT CASSGTTGVAGELFF
NA TRBJ1-2 14 TRBV27 TRBD1 TGTGCCAGCAGTTTACGAGGAGGGGGCGACGGCTACACCTTC CASSLRGGGDGYTF
few TRBJ2-1 16 TRBV4-3 NA TGCGCCAGCAGCCCCAGGAGAGCGCCTAGGGGGAATGAGCAGTTCTTC CASSPRRAPRGNEQFF
few TRBJ1-2 12 TRBV12-5 NA TGTGCTAGTGGTCCCGCGAACTATGGCTACACCTTC CASGPANYGYTF
NA TRBJ2-5 14 TRBV10-3 TRBD1 TGTGCCACAGGGGACAGTACCGGGCAAGAGACCCAGTACTTC CATGDSTGQETQYF
NA TRBJ2-7 15 TRBV5-6 TRBD1 TGTGCCAGCAGCTTGTCAGGACAGGGGATCTCCGAGCAGTACTTC CASSLSGQGISEQYF